The rows below give T cell receptor beta chains drawn from one sample of a study of beta chain features in type 1 diabetes. Sequencing used immunoSEQ multiplex PCR; TCRdb keeps in-frame clones, though not all of them. Here the sample spans 200,000 to 250,000 clones, over 65% being singletons. Sequenced input: naive CD4+ T cells from blood. The receptors originated from a man aged 30-40 years in good health. The CDR3 runs from the conserved cysteine through the conserved F or W. Each record gives: V gene, clone size, D gene, J gene, CDR3 DNA, CDR3 protein. The D gene is left open where the match is weak. Where a row states a size, it is once, few, many or the class of an expanded clone; other rows omit it.

V: TRBV2
size: -
D: TRBD1
J: TRBJ2-5
DNA: TGTGCCAGCAGGCTTATCGGGACAGAGCAAGAGACCCAGTACTTC
CDR3: CASRLIGTEQETQYF

V: TRBV29-1
size: once
D: TRBD1
J: TRBJ2-2
DNA: TGCAGCGTAAAGACAGGGGTGAACACCGGGGAGCTGTTTTTT
CDR3: CSVKTGVNTGELFF

V: TRBV30
size: -
D: -
J: TRBJ1-2
DNA: TGTGCCTGGAGGCCACGGGCCTATGGCTACACCTTC
CDR3: CAWRPRAYGYTF

V: TRBV5-1
size: -
D: TRBD1
J: TRBJ2-7
DNA: TGCGCCAGCAGCTCCCGGGACAGCTCCTACGAGCAGTACTTC
CDR3: CASSSRDSSYEQYF

V: TRBV5-4
size: -
D: TRBD2
J: TRBJ2-3
DNA: TGTGCCAGCAGCTGGACTAGCGGGGGGTTGGATACGCAGTATTTT
CDR3: CASSWTSGGLDTQYF

V: TRBV9
size: -
D: TRBD1
J: TRBJ2-1
DNA: TGTGCCAGCAGCGCTCAGGGGGCTTCCTACAATGAGCAGTTCTTC
CDR3: CASSAQGASYNEQFF

V: TRBV30
size: -
D: -
J: TRBJ2-7
DNA: TGTGCCTGGAGTAGACTGGTCCTGAACGAGCAGTACTTC
CDR3: CAWSRLVLNEQYF

V: TRBV30
size: -
D: -
J: TRBJ2-1
DNA: TGTGCCTGGAATGACATAAATGAGCAGTTCTTC
CDR3: CAWNDINEQFF

V: TRBV30
size: -
D: -
J: TRBJ1-2
DNA: TGTGCCTGGAGTGCTACCTCTCATGGCTACACCTTC
CDR3: CAWSATSHGYTF

V: TRBV30
size: -
D: -
J: TRBJ1-2
DNA: TGTGCCTGCTCTGTTGGACAGCACTATGGCTACACCTTC
CDR3: CACSVGQHYGYTF

V: TRBV28
size: -
D: -
J: TRBJ2-5
DNA: TGTGCCAGCAGGAGTGGGCTGGAGACCCAGTACTTC
CDR3: CASRSGLETQYF

V: TRBV6-1
size: few
D: -
J: TRBJ1-2
DNA: TGTGCCAGCCAGGGTGACTATGGCTACACCTTC
CDR3: CASQGDYGYTF

V: TRBV30
size: -
D: -
J: TRBJ2-7
DNA: TGTGCCTGGAGTGTAGGCGGATACGAGCAGTACTTC
CDR3: CAWSVGGYEQYF

V: TRBV14
size: once
D: TRBD2
J: TRBJ2-1
DNA: TGTGCCAGCAGCCAAGACTGGACTAGCAGTGAGCAGTTCTTC
CDR3: CASSQDWTSSEQFF

V: TRBV7-9
size: -
D: -
J: TRBJ2-7
DNA: TGTGCCAGCAGCCCAGGGCGCGAGCAGTACTTC
CDR3: CASSPGREQYF

V: TRBV7-9
size: -
D: TRBD2
J: TRBJ2-7
DNA: TGTGCCAGCGCGACTAGCGGGGGTCGTGAGCAGTACTTC
CDR3: CASATSGGREQYF

V: TRBV9
size: -
D: -
J: TRBJ2-1
DNA: TGTGCCAGCAGCGTAGAGGCGACTTCATACAATGAGCAGTTCTTC
CDR3: CASSVEATSYNEQFF

V: TRBV30
size: -
D: -
J: TRBJ2-2
DNA: TGTGCCTGGAGTGTACAGAACGGGGAGCTGTTTTTT
CDR3: CAWSVQNGELFF

V: TRBV30
size: -
D: -
J: TRBJ2-7
DNA: TGTGCCTGGAGTGCAGGCCGGTCCTACGAGCAGTACTTC
CDR3: CAWSAGRSYEQYF

V: TRBV29-1
size: -
D: TRBD1
J: TRBJ1-2
DNA: TGCAGCGTTGAAAGGGACAGCCCTAGAGAGACCTTC
CDR3: CSVERDSPRETF

V: TRBV30
size: -
D: -
J: TRBJ1-2
DNA: TGTGCCTGGAACAGGGAGAGAGGCTACACCTTC
CDR3: CAWNRERGYTF

V: TRBV29-1
size: -
D: -
J: TRBJ2-3
DNA: TGCAGCGTTGACCAAAGCACAGATACGCAGTATTTT
CDR3: CSVDQSTDTQYF

V: TRBV7-2
size: -
D: -
J: TRBJ2-3
DNA: TGTGCCAGCAGCGCCGGGACAAAGCGCACAGATACGCAGTATTTT
CDR3: CASSAGTKRTDTQYF

V: TRBV5-1
size: -
D: -
J: TRBJ1-2
DNA: TGCGCCAGCAGTCCGGAGAAGGAGTATGGCTACACCTTC
CDR3: CASSPEKEYGYTF

V: TRBV29-1
size: -
D: -
J: TRBJ2-1
DNA: TGCAGCGGGCGGCAGAGCTCCTACAATGAGCAGTTCTTC
CDR3: CSGRQSSYNEQFF

V: TRBV19
size: -
D: -
J: TRBJ2-5
DNA: TGTGCCAGCATGGAGGGTCCCGTCCCTGGGGCCCAGTACTTC
CDR3: CASMEGPVPGAQYF

V: TRBV9
size: -
D: -
J: TRBJ2-7
DNA: TGTGCCAGCAGCGCGGGACTTGTCTCCTACGAGCAGTACTTC
CDR3: CASSAGLVSYEQYF

V: TRBV29-1
size: -
D: -
J: TRBJ1-1
DNA: TGCAGCGTGCCCTCGGGACAAATCAACACTGAAGCTTTCTTT
CDR3: CSVPSGQINTEAFF

V: TRBV30
size: few
D: -
J: TRBJ2-3
DNA: TGTGCCTGGACCGAGGGCGGGAACACAGATACGCAGTATTTT
CDR3: CAWTEGGNTDTQYF

V: TRBV5-6
size: -
D: -
J: TRBJ2-7
DNA: TGTGCCAGCAGCTTGGGGCATCTCTACGAGCAGTACTTC
CDR3: CASSLGHLYEQYF

V: TRBV30
size: -
D: TRBD1
J: TRBJ2-7
DNA: TGTGCCTGGAGTGTACAGTGGGACAGGTCCTACGAGCAGTACTTC
CDR3: CAWSVQWDRSYEQYF

V: TRBV7-7
size: -
D: TRBD1
J: TRBJ2-7
DNA: TGTGCCAGCAGCAGGGACAGGGGTGGGGAGCAGTACTTC
CDR3: CASSRDRGGEQYF

V: TRBV11-2
size: few
D: TRBD1
J: TRBJ2-1
DNA: TGTGCCAGCAGCCAGGGACAGGGTGCTGAGCAGTTCTTC
CDR3: CASSQGQGAEQFF

V: TRBV28
size: -
D: -
J: TRBJ2-7
DNA: TGTGCCAGCAGTTTAAATGGCTACGAGCAGTACTTC
CDR3: CASSLNGYEQYF

V: TRBV4-1
size: -
D: TRBD1
J: TRBJ2-1
DNA: TGCGCCAGCAGCCAAGAGGCCGGGACAGAGAATGAGCAGTTCTTC
CDR3: CASSQEAGTENEQFF

V: TRBV29-1
size: -
D: -
J: TRBJ2-7
DNA: TGCAGCGTTGAAAACGAACAGGACGAGCAGTACTTC
CDR3: CSVENEQDEQYF

V: TRBV30
size: few
D: TRBD1
J: TRBJ2-7
DNA: TGTGCCTGGAAGGGGGCAGGTTACGAGCAGTACTTC
CDR3: CAWKGAGYEQYF

V: TRBV12-2
size: -
D: -
J: TRBJ2-1
DNA: TGTGCAAGTCGACTGGACGCCCCACCTAATGAGCAGTTCTTC
CDR3: CASRLDAPPNEQFF

V: TRBV4-1
size: -
D: -
J: TRBJ2-3
DNA: TGCGCCAGCAGCCCGGGTGGAATAGCCTACACAGATACGCAGTATTTT
CDR3: CASSPGGIAYTDTQYF

V: TRBV29-1
size: few
D: -
J: TRBJ2-5
DNA: TGCAGCGCCACCCGGACAGAAGAGACCCAGTACTTC
CDR3: CSATRTEETQYF

V: TRBV9
size: -
D: TRBD2
J: TRBJ2-2
DNA: TGTGCCAGCAGCGCATCCGGGACTAGCGGACTCACCGGGGAGCTGTTTTTT
CDR3: CASSASGTSGLTGELFF

V: TRBV5-1
size: -
D: -
J: TRBJ1-5
DNA: TGCGCCAGCAGCTTGGAGGGGATTAGCAATCAGCCCCAGCATTTT
CDR3: CASSLEGISNQPQHF

V: TRBV29-1
size: few
D: TRBD2
J: TRBJ2-1
DNA: TGCAGCGTTGGGTGGCGGGAGGGTGAGCAGTTCTTC
CDR3: CSVGWREGEQFF

V: TRBV9
size: -
D: -
J: TRBJ1-1
DNA: TGTGCCAGCAGCGTAGCGGGGGGAGGAACTGAAGCTTTCTTT
CDR3: CASSVAGGGTEAFF

V: TRBV25-1
size: -
D: -
J: TRBJ2-5
DNA: TGTGCCAGCAGTGAGAGTCGGACCACTTATGCCCAGTACTTC
CDR3: CASSESRTTYAQYF

V: TRBV5-1
size: -
D: -
J: TRBJ2-5
DNA: TGCGCCAGCAGTTCACAGGGAAAGACCCAGTACTTC
CDR3: CASSSQGKTQYF

V: TRBV5-1
size: -
D: -
J: TRBJ1-6
DNA: TGCGCCAGCAGCTTGGCCGCAGGGGCCAATTCACCCCTCCACTTT
CDR3: CASSLAAGANSPLHF

V: TRBV30
size: -
D: -
J: TRBJ2-5
DNA: TGTGCCTGGAGTAGTCTCAGGGAGACCCAGTACTTC
CDR3: CAWSSLRETQYF

V: TRBV5-1
size: -
D: -
J: TRBJ2-6
DNA: TGCGCCAGCAGCTTGGACAGGGTCGGGGCCAACGTCCTGACTTTC
CDR3: CASSLDRVGANVLTF

V: TRBV4-1
size: -
D: -
J: TRBJ1-4
DNA: TGCGCCAGCACCCCAGGGAGGCCTAATGAAAAACTGTTTTTT
CDR3: CASTPGRPNEKLFF

V: TRBV9
size: -
D: TRBD2
J: TRBJ2-7
DNA: TGTGCCAGCAGCCCAGGGACTAGCGGGAGGCCCTCCTACGAGCAGTACTTC
CDR3: CASSPGTSGRPSYEQYF

V: TRBV7-2
size: -
D: -
J: TRBJ2-5
DNA: TGTGCCAGCAGCACGGGACCCCAAGAGACCCAGTACTTC
CDR3: CASSTGPQETQYF

V: TRBV9
size: -
D: -
J: TRBJ2-6
DNA: TGTGCCAGCAGCGTAGTAGGTGGCCACTCTGGGGCCAACGTCCTGACTTTC
CDR3: CASSVVGGHSGANVLTF